Listed below are T cell receptor beta chains from one sample, sequenced in a study of T cell changes during pregnancy in multiple sclerosis. The protocol was immunoSEQ multiplex PCR, while the TCRdb copy is restricted to in-frame clones and leaves out a portion. The profile shows more than 60,000 clones, 91% of them singletons. Material: CD4+ T cells from peripheral blood mononuclear cells, obtained in the third trimester of pregnancy. The receptors derive from a female donor in good health, enrolled as a control in a pregnancy study. The CDR3 runs from the conserved cysteine through the conserved F or W. A D gene is named only where the DNA matches it firmly. The size field is filled for only some rows; it gives once, few, many or a size class.

-	TRBV19	-	15	TRBJ1-1	TGTGCCAGTAGTATGGTGCAGGCTTTGAACACTGAAGCTTTCTTT	CASSMVQALNTEAFF
-	TRBV6-6	-	16	TRBJ2-5	TGTGCCAGCAGTGGCCTTGGACAGACCCGGGGAGAGACCCAGTACTTC	CASSGLGQTRGETQYF
-	TRBV12-5	TRBD1	14	TRBJ2-5	TGTGCTAGTGTCGGGACAGGGCCGGGCGAGACCCAGTACTTC	CASVGTGPGETQYF
-	TRBV9	-	15	TRBJ1-6	TGTGCCAGCGCGTCGGGGGAGTCCTATAATTCACCCCTCCACTTT	CASASGESYNSPLHF
-	TRBV10-1	TRBD1	17	TRBJ1-2	TGCGCCAGCAGTTACCTTGGGACAGGCCTAATTAACTATGGCTACACCTTC	CASSYLGTGLINYGYTF
-	TRBV27	-	16	TRBJ2-2	TGTGCCAGCAGTCTCAACAGGGGAGGAGGACCCGGGGAGCTGTTTTTT	CASSLNRGGGPGELFF
-	TRBV27	-	13	TRBJ2-3	TGTGCCAGCACGGCGGGACGCACAGATACGCAGTATTTT	CASTAGRTDTQYF
-	TRBV6-5	-	14	TRBJ2-3	TGTGCCAGCACCAAAGGAGGGGGCACAGATACGCAGTATTTT	CASTKGGGTDTQYF
-	TRBV10-3	-	12	TRBJ2-7	TGTGCCATCCGAGCGGATACCTACGAGCAGTACTTC	CAIRADTYEQYF
-	TRBV9	-	15	TRBJ1-1	TGTGCCAGCAGCCCTCAAGGGGCAGCGAACACTGAAGCTTTCTTT	CASSPQGAANTEAFF
-	TRBV6-6	-	14	TRBJ2-3	TGTGCCAGCAGAAGTGGGGGCCGCACAGATACGCAGTATTTT	CASRSGGRTDTQYF
-	TRBV30	-	12	TRBJ2-5	TGTGCCTGGAGTCCAAGGAGGGAGACCCAGTACTTC	CAWSPRRETQYF
-	TRBV30	-	13	TRBJ2-1	TGTGCCTGGAATCGTAACAGCTACAATGAGCAGTTCTTC	CAWNRNSYNEQFF
-	TRBV7-9	TRBD1	17	TRBJ1-2	TGTGCCAGCAGCTTATTTTTGGGACAGGGCCCTTACTATGGCTACACCTTC	CASSLFLGQGPYYGYTF
-	TRBV6-1	-	13	TRBJ1-2	TGTGCCAGCAGTGAAGTCCAGGGAATTGGCTACACCTTC	CASSEVQGIGYTF
-	TRBV5-4	-	17	TRBJ2-6	TGTGCCAGCAGCTTGGATTTTGGAGTTGCTGGGGCCAACGTCCTGACTTTC	CASSLDFGVAGANVLTF
-	TRBV18	TRBD1	14	TRBJ1-2	TGTGCCAGCTCACCCGCAGGGGGCGGCTATGGCTACACCTTC	CASSPAGGGYGYTF
-	TRBV5-1	-	14	TRBJ1-5	TGCGCCAGCAGCGGAGGGGGGGCGAATCAGCCCCAGCATTTT	CASSGGGANQPQHF
-	TRBV18	-	14	TRBJ2-7	TGTGCCAGCTCACCGGGGGGTGTCAGCTACGAGCAGTACTTC	CASSPGGVSYEQYF
-	TRBV5-1	-	14	TRBJ2-1	TGCGCCAGCAGCCTAGGGGCCCAAAACAATGAGCAGTTCTTC	CASSLGAQNNEQFF
-	TRBV5-6	-	13	TRBJ2-3	TGTGCCAGCAGCTCGCCGGGCACAGATACGCAGTATTTT	CASSSPGTDTQYF
-	TRBV7-2	-	15	TRBJ1-2	TGTGCCAGCAGCCCCAAGGGACTCAATCCGTACGGCTACACCTTC	CASSPKGLNPYGYTF
-	TRBV9	-	15	TRBJ2-3	TGTGCCAGCAGCGTTGATACGGGGGTAACAGATACGCAGTATTTT	CASSVDTGVTDTQYF
-	TRBV4-1	TRBD1	15	TRBJ1-1	TGCGCCAGCAGCCTGGGGGACAGAGAATACACTGAAGCTTTCTTT	CASSLGDREYTEAFF
few	TRBV6-5	-	13	TRBJ1-1	TGTGCCAGCAGATCGCGACAGAACACTGAAGCTTTCTTT	CASRSRQNTEAFF
-	TRBV19	-	16	TRBJ1-5	TGTGCCAGTATCGCACGGTGGGGGGGCATCAGGGAGCCCCAGCATTTT	CASIARWGGIREPQHF
-	TRBV4-3	TRBD1	15	TRBJ1-3	TGCGCCAGCAGCCCTCGGACAGGGGCTGGAAACACCATATATTTT	CASSPRTGAGNTIYF